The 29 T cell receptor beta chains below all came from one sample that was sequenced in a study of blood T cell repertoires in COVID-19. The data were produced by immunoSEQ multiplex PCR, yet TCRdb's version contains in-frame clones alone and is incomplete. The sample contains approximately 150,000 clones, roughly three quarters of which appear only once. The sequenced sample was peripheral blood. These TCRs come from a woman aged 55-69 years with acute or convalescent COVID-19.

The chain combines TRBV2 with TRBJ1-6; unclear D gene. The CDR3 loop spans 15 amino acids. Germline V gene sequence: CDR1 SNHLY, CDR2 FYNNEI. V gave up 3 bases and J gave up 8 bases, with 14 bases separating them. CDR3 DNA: TGTGCCAGCAGTGATGGGAGGGTTTCGTATTCACCCCTCCACTTT. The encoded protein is CASSDGRVSYSPLHF. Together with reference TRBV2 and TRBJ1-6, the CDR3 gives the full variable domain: EPEVTQTPSHQVTQMGQEVILRCVPISNHLYFYWYRQILGQKVEFLVSFYNNEISEKSEIFDDQFSVERPDGSNFTLKIRSTKLEDSAMYFCASSDGRVSYSPLHFGNGTRLTVT.

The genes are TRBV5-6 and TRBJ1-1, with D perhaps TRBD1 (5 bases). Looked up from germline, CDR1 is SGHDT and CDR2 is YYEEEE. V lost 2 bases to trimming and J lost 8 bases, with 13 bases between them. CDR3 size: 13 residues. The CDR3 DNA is TGTGCCAGCAGCTTTGGAGGGGTGACAGAAGCTTTCTTT. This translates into CASSFGGVTEAFF.

CDR3 bases: TGTGCCAGCAGCTTAGAAGGGGGAACTGAAGCTTTCTTT. Its translation is CASSLEGGTEAFF. This chain joins TRBV7-9 and TRBJ1-1, with D possibly being TRBD1 (6 bases). This CDR3 is 13 amino acids long. V was cut by 1 base and J by 5 bases, with 8 bases left in between. Per the germline V gene, CDR1 is SEHNR and CDR2 is FQNEAQ (reference sequence).

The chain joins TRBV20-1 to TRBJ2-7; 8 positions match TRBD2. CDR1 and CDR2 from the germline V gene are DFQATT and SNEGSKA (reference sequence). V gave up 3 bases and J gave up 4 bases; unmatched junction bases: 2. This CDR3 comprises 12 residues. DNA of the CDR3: TGCAGTGCTAGTGCTAGCGGGTACGAGCAGTACTTC. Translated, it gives CSASASGYEQYF.

Written as DNA, the CDR3 is TGTGCCAGCAGCTTAACCAGATTGGCCTACAATGAGCAGTTCTTC. Protein product: CASSLTRLAYNEQFF. The J gene is TRBJ2-1, the V gene TRBV7-3; D uncertain. V lost 0 bases to trimming and J lost 2 bases, with 8 bases between them. The CDR3 totals 15 residues. The V gene's germline CDR1 is SGHTA and CDR2 FQGTGA.

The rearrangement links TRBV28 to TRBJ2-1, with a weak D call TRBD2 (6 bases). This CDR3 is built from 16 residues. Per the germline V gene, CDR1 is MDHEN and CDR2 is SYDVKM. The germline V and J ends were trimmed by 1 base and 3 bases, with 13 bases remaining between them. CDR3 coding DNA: TGTGCCAGCAGTTTATTAGTAGCCGGGGGCTACAATGAGCAGTTCTTC. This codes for CASSLLVAGGYNEQFF.

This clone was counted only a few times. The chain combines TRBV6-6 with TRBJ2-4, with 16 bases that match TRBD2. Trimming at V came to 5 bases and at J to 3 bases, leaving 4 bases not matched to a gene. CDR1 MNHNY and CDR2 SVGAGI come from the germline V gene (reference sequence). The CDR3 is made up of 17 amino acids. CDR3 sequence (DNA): TGTGCCAGCAGTCTCGGGACTAGCGGGAGGGTCAAAAACATTCAGTACTTC. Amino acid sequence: CASSLGTSGRVKNIQYF.

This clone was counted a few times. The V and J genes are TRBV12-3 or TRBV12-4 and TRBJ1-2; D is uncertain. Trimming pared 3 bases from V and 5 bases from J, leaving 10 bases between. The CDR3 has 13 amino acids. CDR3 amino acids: CASSLGSRYGYTF. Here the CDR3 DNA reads TGTGCCAGCAGTTTGGGTTCGAGGTATGGCTACACCTTC.

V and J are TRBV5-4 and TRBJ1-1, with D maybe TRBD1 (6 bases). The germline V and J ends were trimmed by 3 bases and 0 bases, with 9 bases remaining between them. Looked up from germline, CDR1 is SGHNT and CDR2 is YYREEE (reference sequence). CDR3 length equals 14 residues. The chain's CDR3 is CASSSTGMNTEAFF. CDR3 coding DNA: TGTGCCAGCAGCTCTACAGGGATGAACACTGAAGCTTTCTTT.

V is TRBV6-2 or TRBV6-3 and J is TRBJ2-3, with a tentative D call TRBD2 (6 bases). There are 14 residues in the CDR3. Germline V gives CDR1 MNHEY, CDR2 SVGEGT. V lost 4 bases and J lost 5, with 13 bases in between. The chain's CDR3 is CASSLGLAIDTQYF. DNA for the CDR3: TGTGCCAGCAGTTTAGGCCTAGCGATAGATACGCAGTATTTT.

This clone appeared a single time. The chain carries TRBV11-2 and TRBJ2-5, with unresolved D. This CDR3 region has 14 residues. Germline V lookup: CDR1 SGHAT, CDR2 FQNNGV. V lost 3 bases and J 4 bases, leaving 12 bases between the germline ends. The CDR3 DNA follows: TGTGCCAGCAGCTTGTCCCCAGGTGGAGAGACCCAGTACTTC. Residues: CASSLSPGGETQYF.

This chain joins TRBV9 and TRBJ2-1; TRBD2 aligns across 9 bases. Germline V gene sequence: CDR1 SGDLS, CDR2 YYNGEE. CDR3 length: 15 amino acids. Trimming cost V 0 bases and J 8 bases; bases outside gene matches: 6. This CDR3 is CASSVGGRAVDEQFF. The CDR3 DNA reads TGTGCCAGCAGCGTAGGCGGGAGGGCCGTCGATGAGCAGTTCTTC.

Here the CDR3 reads CAISRGGVGYGYTF. The CDR3 DNA reads as TGTGCCATCAGTCGAGGGGGAGTCGGCTATGGCTACACCTTC. The V gene is TRBV10-3, the J gene TRBJ1-2, with a weak D call TRBD1 (6 bases). The CDR3 spans 14 residues. Germline CDR1 reads ENHRY; CDR2 reads SYGVKD. Between the trimmed V and J ends, which lost 5 bases and 4 bases, there was a span of 14 bases.

CDR3 region: CASSLGSLLNEQFF. The CDR3 DNA reads TGTGCCAGCAGCTTAGGGTCACTTCTTAATGAGCAGTTCTTC. V usage is TRBV11-2 and J usage is TRBJ2-1; D call uncertain. The CDR3 loop spans 14 amino acids. With 1 base removed from V and 7 bases from J, the gap between germline ends came to 11 bases. CDR1 and CDR2 (germline): SGHAT, FQNNGV.

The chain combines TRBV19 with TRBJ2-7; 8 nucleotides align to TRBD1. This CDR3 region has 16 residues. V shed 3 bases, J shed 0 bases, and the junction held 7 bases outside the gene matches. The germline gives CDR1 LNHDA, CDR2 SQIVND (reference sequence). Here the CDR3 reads CASSIPGTGSSYEQYF. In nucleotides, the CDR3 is TGTGCCAGTAGTATCCCCGGGACAGGCAGCTCCTACGAGCAGTACTTC.

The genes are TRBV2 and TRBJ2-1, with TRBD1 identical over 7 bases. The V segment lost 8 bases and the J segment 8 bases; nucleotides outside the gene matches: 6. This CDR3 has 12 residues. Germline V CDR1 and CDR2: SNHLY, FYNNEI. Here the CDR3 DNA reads TGTGCCAGCGAGACAGGGTTCCATGAGCAGTTCTTC. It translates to CASETGFHEQFF.

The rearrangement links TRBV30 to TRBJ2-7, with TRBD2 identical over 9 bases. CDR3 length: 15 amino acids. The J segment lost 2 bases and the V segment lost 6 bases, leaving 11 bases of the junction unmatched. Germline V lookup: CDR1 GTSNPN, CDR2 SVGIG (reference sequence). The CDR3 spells CACPKGLAGTYEQYF. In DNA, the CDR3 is TGTGCCTGTCCTAAAGGGCTAGCGGGGACCTACGAGCAGTACTTC.

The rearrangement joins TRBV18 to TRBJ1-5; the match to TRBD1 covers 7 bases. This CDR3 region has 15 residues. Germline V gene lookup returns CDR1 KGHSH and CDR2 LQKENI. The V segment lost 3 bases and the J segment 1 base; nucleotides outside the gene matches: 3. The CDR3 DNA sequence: TGTGCCAGCTCACCCACAGGGGCGAGCAATCAGCCCCAGCATTTT. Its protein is CASSPTGASNQPQHF.

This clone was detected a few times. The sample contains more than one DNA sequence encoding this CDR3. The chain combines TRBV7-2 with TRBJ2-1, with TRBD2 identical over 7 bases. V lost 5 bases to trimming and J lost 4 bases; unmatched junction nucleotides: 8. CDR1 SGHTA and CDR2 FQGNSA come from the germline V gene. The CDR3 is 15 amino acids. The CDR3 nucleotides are TGTGCCAGCAGCCTCCGGGGGGAGAGGTACAATGAGCAGTTCTTC. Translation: CASSLRGERYNEQFF.

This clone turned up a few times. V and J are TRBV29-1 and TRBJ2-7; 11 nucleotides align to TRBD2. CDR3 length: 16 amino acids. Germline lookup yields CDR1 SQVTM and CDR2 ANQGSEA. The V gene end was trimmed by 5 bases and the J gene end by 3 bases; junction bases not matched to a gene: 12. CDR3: CSVQETSGGLRYEQYF. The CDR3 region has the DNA TGCAGCGTTCAGGAAACTAGCGGGGGCCTACGCTACGAGCAGTACTTC.

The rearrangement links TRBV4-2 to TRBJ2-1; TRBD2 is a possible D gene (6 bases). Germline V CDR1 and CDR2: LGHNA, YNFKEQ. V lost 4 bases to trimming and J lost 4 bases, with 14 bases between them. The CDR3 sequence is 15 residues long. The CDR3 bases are TGTGCCAGCAGCCGAGAAGCGGGTCCGTACAATGAGCAGTTCTTC. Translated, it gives CASSREAGPYNEQFF.

The CDR3 sequence: CASSMTVSGARETQYF. The DNA of the CDR3 is TGCGCCAGCAGCATGACCGTTAGTGGAGCAAGGGAGACCCAGTACTTC. This sequence joins TRBV5-1 and TRBJ2-5; no definite D call. This CDR3 is 16 amino acids long. Trimming took off 4 bases at V and 5 bases at J, with 21 bases between the two ends. Germline assignment: CDR1 SGHRS and CDR2 YFSETQ.

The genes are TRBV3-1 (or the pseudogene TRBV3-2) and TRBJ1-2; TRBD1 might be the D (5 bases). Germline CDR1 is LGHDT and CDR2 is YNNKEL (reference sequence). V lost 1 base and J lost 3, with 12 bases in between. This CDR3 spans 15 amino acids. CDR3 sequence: CASSQVRTGDYGYTF. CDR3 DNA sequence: TGTGCCAGCAGCCAAGTAAGAACAGGCGACTATGGCTACACCTTC.

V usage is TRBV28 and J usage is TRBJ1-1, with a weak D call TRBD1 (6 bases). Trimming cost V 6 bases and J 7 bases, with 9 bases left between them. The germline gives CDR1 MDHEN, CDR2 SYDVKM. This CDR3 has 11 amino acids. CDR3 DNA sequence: TGTGCCAGCAGCCCCAGGGGTGAAGCTTTCTTT. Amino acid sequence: CASSPRGEAFF.

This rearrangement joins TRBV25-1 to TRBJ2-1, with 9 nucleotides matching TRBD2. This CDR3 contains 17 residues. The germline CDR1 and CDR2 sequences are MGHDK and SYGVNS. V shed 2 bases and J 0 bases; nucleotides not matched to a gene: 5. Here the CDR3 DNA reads TGTGCCAGCAGTGAAGTGGGCGGGAGGGCCTCCTACAATGAGCAGTTCTTC. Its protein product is CASSEVGGRASYNEQFF. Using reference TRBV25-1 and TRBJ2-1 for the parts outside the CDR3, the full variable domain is EADIYQTPRYLVIGTGKKITLECSQTMGHDKMYWYQQDPGMELHLIHYSYGVNSTEKGDLSSESTVSRIRTEHFPLTLESARPSHTSQYLCASSEVGGRASYNEQFFGPGTRLTVL.

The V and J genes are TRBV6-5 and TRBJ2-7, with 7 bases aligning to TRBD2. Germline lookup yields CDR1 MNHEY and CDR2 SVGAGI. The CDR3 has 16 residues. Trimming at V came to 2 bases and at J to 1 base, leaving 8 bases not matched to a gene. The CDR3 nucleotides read TGTGCCAGCAGTTACGACCGGACTAGAGCTTCCTACGAGCAGTACTTC. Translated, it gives CASSYDRTRASYEQYF.

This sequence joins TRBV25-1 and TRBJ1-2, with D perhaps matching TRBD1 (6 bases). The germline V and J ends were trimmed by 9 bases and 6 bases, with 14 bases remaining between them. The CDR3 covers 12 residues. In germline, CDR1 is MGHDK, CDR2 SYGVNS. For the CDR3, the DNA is TGTGCCAGTAACAGGGTTGGGGATGGCTACACCTTC. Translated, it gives CASNRVGDGYTF.

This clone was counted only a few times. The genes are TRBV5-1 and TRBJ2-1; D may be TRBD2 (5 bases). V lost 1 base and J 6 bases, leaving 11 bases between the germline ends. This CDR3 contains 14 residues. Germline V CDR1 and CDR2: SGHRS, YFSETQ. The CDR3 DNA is TGCGCCAGCAGCTTGAGCGGTGGCTTCAATGAGCAGTTCTTC. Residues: CASSLSGGFNEQFF.

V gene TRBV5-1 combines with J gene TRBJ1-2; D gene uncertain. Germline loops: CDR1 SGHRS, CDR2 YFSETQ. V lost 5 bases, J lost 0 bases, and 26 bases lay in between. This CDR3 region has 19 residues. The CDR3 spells CASSITPPTPGLANYGYTF. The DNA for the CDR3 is TGCGCCAGCAGTATTACCCCTCCTACACCAGGCTTAGCTAACTATGGCTACACCTTC.